This entry concerns a single TCR beta chain. The data were taken from a study of blood T cells in healthy people across ages. V gave up 3 bases and J gave up 2 bases, with 10 bases separating them. The CDR3 totals 14 residues. In germline, CDR1 is SGHTA, CDR2 FQGNSA. Then a second PCR, running about 6 to 12 cycles, was carried out with a sample-barcoded 5' primer and a J-beta primer mix. TCRdb re-called the 5' RACE reads with MiXCR, one entry per CDR3 protein. The sample includes about 1.8 million distinct CDR3 sequences, 49% of them seen just once. This TCR came from a woman in her 40s in good health. The chain uses TRBV7-2 and TRBJ2-5; no firm D call. Sequencing was carried out using blood. The CDR3 loop is CASSLRSSQETQYF. CDR3 coding DNA: TGTGCCAGCAGCTTGAGGTCGAGTCAAGAGACCCAGTACTTC.